Shown below are 22 T cell receptor beta chains from a single sample sequenced in a study of T cell repertoires in cytomegalovirus infection. TCRdb reprocessed the reads with MiXCR, giving one entry per CDR3 protein. There are around 350,000 distinct CDR3 sequences in the sample; about a sixth occur only once, and 7.5% to 9.5% lies in the top ten. The specimen sequenced was PBMCs. All receptors come from a human donor in good health (CMV status not recorded). Some clones in this sample may be carry-over from other donors' samples.

The chain couples TRBV9 to TRBJ2-5, with 7 bases identical to TRBD1. The CDR3 extends over 16 amino acids. With V trimmed by 0 bases and J by 5 bases, 10 bases remained unmatched. The V gene's germline CDR1 is SGDLS and CDR2 YYNGEE. The CDR3, as DNA: TGTGCCAGCAGCGTAGCCGGGACAGTGGGTTTGGAGACCCAGTACTTC. Its protein is CASSVAGTVGLETQYF.

This clonotype was recorded at least ten times. The J gene is TRBJ1-5, the V gene TRBV12-3 or TRBV12-4; no clear D. V was pared by 7 bases and J by 6 bases, with 13 bases between. The CDR3 covers 13 residues. For the CDR3, the DNA is TGTGCCAGCACTCGGGTAGGGTTTCAGCCCCAGCATTTT. This encodes CASTRVGFQPQHF.

In DNA, the CDR3 is TGTGCCAGCAGTTCCCCGGGGAGGGAAACAGATACGCAGTATTTT. As protein: CASSSPGRETDTQYF. The chain combines TRBV27 with TRBJ2-3, with 7 bases that match TRBD2. The junction had 7 bases not matched to a gene; V was cut back by 4 bases and J by 3 bases. The CDR3 consists of 15 residues. CDR1 and CDR2 from the germline V gene are MNHEY and SMNVEV (reference sequence).

The chain recombines TRBV18 with TRBJ1-2, with 7 positions matching TRBD1. Per the germline V gene, CDR1 is KGHSH and CDR2 is LQKENI. The CDR3 has 13 residues. V was pared by 3 bases and J by 4 bases, with 2 bases of the junction left unmatched. This CDR3 reads CASSPEGAYGYTF. The CDR3 DNA reads TGTGCCAGCTCACCTGAGGGGGCCTATGGCTACACCTTC.

The J gene is TRBJ1-1, the V gene TRBV7-2, with D possibly matching TRBD1 (5 bases). CDR3 length: 13 amino acids. The V and J ends lost 4 bases and 6 bases respectively, with 12 bases between them. CDR1 is SGHTA and CDR2 is FQGNSA in the germline V gene. This chain's CDR3 is CASSSRQKAEAFF. CDR3 in DNA: TGTGCCAGCAGCTCACGACAGAAAGCTGAAGCTTTCTTT.

This clonotype was recorded many times. The V gene is TRBV7-2, the J gene TRBJ2-7, with D tentatively TRBD1 or TRBD2 (5 bases each). V lost 2 bases and J lost 0, with 11 bases in between. Germline V gives CDR1 SGHTA, CDR2 FQGNSA. The length of the CDR3 is 15 residues. CDR3 region: CASSLYLGRSYEQYF. CDR3 nucleotide sequence: TGTGCCAGCAGCTTATACCTGGGACGCTCCTACGAGCAGTACTTC.

This clonotype was recorded a few times. The chain employs TRBV20-1 and TRBJ2-7; possibly TRBD1 for D (6 bases). The V gene lost 0 bases and the J gene lost 6 bases, with 9 bases spanning the gap. The CDR3 runs to 12 residues. Germline assignment: CDR1 DFQATT and CDR2 SNEGSKA (reference sequence). This chain's CDR3 is CSARDEGVEQYF. The CDR3 nucleotides are TGCAGTGCTAGAGATGAGGGGGTCGAGCAGTACTTC.

This chain connects TRBV4-2 to TRBJ1-1; the match to TRBD1 covers 11 bases. J was trimmed by 10 bases and V by 4 bases; bases with no gene match: 8. Germline V gene lookup returns CDR1 LGHNA and CDR2 YNFKEQ. This CDR3 region has 14 residues. DNA for the CDR3: TGTGCCAGCAGCCCGAGGACAGGGGGCTTTGGAGCTTTCTTT. Amino acids: CASSPRTGGFGAFF.

The chain couples TRBV5-4 to TRBJ1-1; TRBD1 is a possible D gene (6 bases). V lost 3 bases and J 5 bases, leaving 17 bases between the germline ends. The CDR3 has 15 amino acids. Germline CDR1 and CDR2: SGHNT and YYREEE (reference sequence). CDR3 sequence (DNA): TGTGCCAGCAGCTCACATGCAGGGGCAGTGACTGAAGCTTTCTTT. Residues: CASSSHAGAVTEAFF.

This clonotype was detected ten times or more. The V and J genes are TRBV6-2 or TRBV6-3 and TRBJ2-1; a possible D gene is TRBD1 (6 bases). The CDR3 consists of 14 residues. Germline CDR1 reads MNHEY; CDR2 reads SVGEGT. V shed 5 bases and J shed 5 bases, with 13 bases lying between them. The CDR3 nucleotides are TGTGCCAGCAGTGCTTGGGACATAAACAATGAGCAGTTCTTC. Translated, it gives CASSAWDINNEQFF.

There are many counts of this clonotype. The rearrangement joins TRBV12-3 or TRBV12-4 to TRBJ2-7; 9 bases map to TRBD2. The CDR3 spans 14 residues. Unmatched junction bases numbered 14, after V lost 6 bases and J lost 11 bases. The CDR3 is CASSSGLAGTLEYF. The CDR3 DNA reads TGTGCCAGCAGCTCGGGACTAGCAGGGACGTTGGAGTACTTC.

This clonotype occurred many times. This rearrangement joins TRBV7-8 to TRBJ1-5, with a weak D call TRBD1 (6 bases). Germline V gene sequence: CDR1 SGHVS, CDR2 FQNEAQ. The CDR3 consists of 16 residues. The V end was cut by 5 bases, the J end by 4 bases, with 18 bases between. CDR3 region: CASSLGGVADNQPQHF. CDR3 nucleotides: TGTGCCAGCAGCCTAGGGGGGGTGGCGGATAATCAGCCCCAGCATTTT.

The chain joins TRBV12-3 or TRBV12-4 to TRBJ2-2; D might be TRBD2 (6 bases). Trimming stripped 5 bases from V and 5 bases from J, with 12 bases between. CDR3 size: 14 residues. The CDR3, as DNA: TGTGCCAGCAGTATTACGGGAGTTACCGGGGAGCTGTTTTTT. Its protein product is CASSITGVTGELFF.

In DNA, the CDR3 is TGTGCCAGCCGCAAATTCGGGATGCTTAATGAAAAACTGTTTTTT. This translates into CASRKFGMLNEKLFF. V usage is TRBV6-5 and J usage is TRBJ1-4; D call uncertain. This CDR3 contains 15 residues. Germline values: CDR1 MNHEY, CDR2 SVGAGI. Deletions cut 8 bases from V and 4 bases from J, with 17 bases between.

Regarding this clonotype: No conserved phenylalanine or tryptophan is present at the end of the CDR3, so a read error is the likely explanation. The chain is built from TRBV7-2 and TRBJ1-4, with D perhaps TRBD1 (6 bases). From germline, CDR1 is SGHTA and CDR2 FQGNSA. The CDR3 covers 16 residues. The CDR3 sequence: CASSLPPGATNENLFL. The CDR3 region has the DNA TGTGCCAGCAGCTTGCCCCCAGGGGCAACTAATGAAAACCTGTTTTTG.

The chain has TRBV28 and TRBJ2-5; D perhaps matches TRBD1 (6 bases). The length of the CDR3 is 15 residues. Trimming stripped 6 bases from V and 1 base from J, with 15 bases between. Germline CDR1 and CDR2: MDHEN and SYDVKM. This chain's CDR3 is CASSRGRGRQETQYF. The CDR3 coding sequence is TGTGCCAGCAGCAGGGGAAGAGGGCGCCAAGAGACCCAGTACTTC.

The chain has TRBV27 and TRBJ2-1; TRBD2 agrees at 8 bases. This CDR3 spans 17 amino acids. Unmatched junction bases numbered 5, after V lost 0 bases and J lost 1 base. Germline CDR1 is MNHEY and CDR2 is SMNVEV (reference sequence). In DNA, the CDR3 is TGTGCCAGCAGTTTATCGGCTCGGGGGGGATCCTACAATGAGCAGTTCTTC. Translated, it gives CASSLSARGGSYNEQFF.

A few counts support this clonotype. V and J are TRBV20-1 and TRBJ2-7; 10 bases are shared with TRBD2. Germline loops: CDR1 DFQATT, CDR2 SNEGSKA (reference sequence). CDR3 length: 16 residues. V dropped 3 bases and J dropped 2; count of bases not matched to a gene: 10. Here the CDR3 DNA reads TGCAGTGCTAGGGACAGCGGGAGGGCCATCGCCTACGAGCAGTACTTC. This translates into CSARDSGRAIAYEQYF.

This clonotype was detected ten times or more. The chain combines TRBV7-2 with TRBJ2-7; no definite D call. V was trimmed by 1 base and J by 4 bases, leaving 14 bases between them. This CDR3 has 15 residues. Germline V lookup: CDR1 SGHTA, CDR2 FQGNSA. The CDR3 DNA sequence: TGTGCCAGCAGCTTAGTTCCCGGATCCCGATACGAGCAGTACTTC. It encodes CASSLVPGSRYEQYF.

The J gene is TRBJ2-1, the V gene TRBV6-6; no reliable D call. From germline, CDR1 is MNHNY and CDR2 SVGAGI (reference sequence). The CDR3 totals 15 residues. Trimming pared 5 bases from V and 0 bases from J, leaving 11 bases between. CDR3 nucleotides: TGTGCCAGCAGTCCTCCCGGAAGCTCCTACAATGAGCAGTTCTTC. Amino acids: CASSPPGSSYNEQFF.

The chain has TRBV12-5 and TRBJ2-7; D remains ambiguous. Germline V gives CDR1 LGHNT, CDR2 FRNRAP. This CDR3 contains 12 residues. Deletions cut 0 bases from V and 3 bases from J, with 3 bases between. The CDR3 protein is CASGLVRYEQYF. The CDR3 DNA reads as TGTGCTAGTGGTTTGGTCCGCTACGAGCAGTACTTC.

This clonotype was observed many times. The CDR3: CASSQDTWWAFF. CDR3 DNA: TGTGCCAGCAGCCAAGATACCTGGTGGGCTTTCTTT. The rearrangement links TRBV14 to TRBJ1-1, with no clear D. V shed 0 bases and J shed 11 bases, with 10 bases lying between them. This CDR3 comprises 12 residues. In germline, CDR1 is SGHDN, CDR2 FVKESK.